The 21 T cell receptor beta chains below all came from one sample that was sequenced in a study of blood T cell repertoires in COVID-19. The data were produced by immunoSEQ multiplex PCR, yet TCRdb's version contains in-frame clones alone and is incomplete. In the table there are about 190,000 clones, 70% to 85% of which are singletons. Sequencing used PBMCs or T cells enriched from blood (not recorded which). These TCRs come from a woman aged 25 to 39 who had recovered from COVID-19.

This rearrangement joins TRBV7-9 to TRBJ2-1; no reliable D call. Germline V gene lookup returns CDR1 SEHNR and CDR2 FQNEAQ (reference sequence). CDR3 size: 11 residues. V was pared by 5 bases and J by 6 bases, with 5 bases between. The CDR3 DNA reads as TGTGCCAGCAGCCAGGTCAATGAGCAGTTCTTC. Translation: CASSQVNEQFF.

V gene TRBV18 combines with J gene TRBJ2-5; perhaps TRBD1 as D (6 bases). Trimming shortened V by 1 base and J by 4 bases, and 7 bases separated the two germline ends. CDR1 and CDR2 (germline): KGHSH, LQKENI. This CDR3 has 13 residues. In nucleotides, the CDR3 is TGTGCCAGCTCACCACGCAGGGGAGAGACCCAGTACTTC. This sequence encodes CASSPRRGETQYF.

The chain links TRBV7-2 to TRBJ2-3; D call uncertain. The CDR3 runs 14 residues. Trimming pared 0 bases from V and 5 bases from J, leaving 9 bases between. From germline, CDR1 is SGHTA and CDR2 FQGNSA. The CDR3 DNA follows: TGTGCCAGCAGCTTAGCCCTAGTCCTAGATACGCAGTATTTT. Residues: CASSLALVLDTQYF.

The chain links TRBV7-9 to TRBJ1-1, with 9 bases identical to TRBD1. The V segment lost 4 bases and the J segment 1 base; nucleotides outside the gene matches: 4. From germline, CDR1 is SEHNR and CDR2 FQNEAQ (reference sequence). The CDR3 has 15 residues. The CDR3 DNA reads TGTGCCAGCAGCTCCGCGGGACAGGGGAACACTGAAGCTTTCTTT. Its translation: CASSSAGQGNTEAFF.

V usage is TRBV9 and J usage is TRBJ1-1, with a possible D match to TRBD1 (5 bases). Germline-derived CDR1 and CDR2 are SGDLS and YYNGEE. The CDR3 consists of 12 residues. Trimming pared 4 bases from V and 7 bases from J, leaving 11 bases between. The CDR3 DNA reads TGTGCCAGCAGCCCGACAGAGAATGAAGCTTTCTTT. Amino acids: CASSPTENEAFF.

The chain couples TRBV27 to TRBJ2-7; D possibly corresponds to TRBD1 (6 bases). This CDR3 is 13 amino acids long. Deletions cut 7 bases from V and 3 bases from J, with 13 bases between. CDR1 and CDR2 from the germline V gene are MNHEY and SMNVEV (reference sequence). This CDR3 reads CASTLARGYEQYF. CDR3 bases: TGTGCCAGCACCCTCGCCAGGGGCTACGAGCAGTACTTC.

This chain uses TRBV6-2 or TRBV6-3 with TRBJ1-2, with D maybe TRBD1 (6 bases). The CDR3 contains 14 residues. Germline CDR1 MNHEY, CDR2 SVGEGT. V dropped 5 bases and J dropped 7 bases, with 17 bases sitting between them. CDR3: CASSNRQALGGYTF. The CDR3 DNA is TGTGCCAGCAGTAATCGACAGGCCCTTGGTGGCTACACCTTC.

The chain is built from TRBV7-8 and TRBJ1-2; 7 bases match TRBD1. Per germline, CDR1 SGHVS and CDR2 FQNEAQ. V was clipped by 5 bases and J by 2 bases; unmatched bases: 8. This CDR3 spans 15 amino acids. In DNA form, the CDR3 reads TGTGCCAGCAGCGCCCGGACAGGATCCAACTATGGCTACACCTTC. This translates into CASSARTGSNYGYTF.

The chain links TRBV5-1 to TRBJ2-2; 9 bases line up with TRBD1. The CDR3 runs 16 residues. Looked up from germline, CDR1 is SGHRS and CDR2 is YFSETQ. V was pared by 7 bases and J by 2 bases, with 9 bases of the junction left unmatched. CDR3 protein: CASGGTGQVNTGELFF. The CDR3 DNA follows: TGCGCCAGCGGTGGGACAGGGCAAGTTAACACCGGGGAGCTGTTTTTT.

The V and J genes are TRBV24-1 and TRBJ1-2; 9 bases line up with TRBD1. Germline V gives CDR1 KGHDR, CDR2 SFDVKD. V was clipped by 0 bases and J by 6 bases; unmatched bases: 4. There are 15 residues in the CDR3. The CDR3 DNA sequence: TGTGCCACCAGTGATTTGCACAGGGGGCGGGATGGCTACACCTTC. Translating it yields CATSDLHRGRDGYTF.

This rearrangement joins TRBV30 to TRBJ2-7; maybe TRBD2 (6 bases). V was trimmed by 7 bases and J by 0 bases, leaving 19 bases between them. The germline V gene has CDR1 GTSNPN and CDR2 SVGIG (reference sequence). The CDR3 contains 15 residues. Here the CDR3 reads CAFSGTQKSSYEQYF. The CDR3 DNA sequence: TGTGCCTTTTCTGGGACTCAAAAATCCTCCTACGAGCAGTACTTC.

The chain recombines TRBV2 with TRBJ2-5; 15 bases fit TRBD2. The CDR3 loop spans 16 amino acids. J lost 6 bases, V lost 6 bases, and 8 bases had no gene match. Germline CDR1 and CDR2: SNHLY and FYNNEI. The CDR3 coding sequence is TGTGCCAGCAGCGGTGGGACTAGCGGGGGGTCGCAGACCCAGTACTTC. Translation gives CASSGGTSGGSQTQYF.

This chain links TRBV15 with TRBJ1-2; D is perhaps TRBD1 (6 bases). Trimming removed 3 bases at V and 5 bases at J, with 13 bases between. CDR1 is LNHNV, CDR2 YYDKDF, per germline (reference sequence). This CDR3 is built from 14 residues. The CDR3 is CATSSGGARYGYTF. The CDR3 nucleotides read TGTGCCACCAGCAGTGGGGGCGCGAGGTATGGCTACACCTTC.

The CDR3 loop reads CSAPGQSTDTQYF. The DNA of the CDR3 is TGCAGCGCCCCGGGACAGAGCACAGATACGCAGTATTTT. The rearrangement joins TRBV29-1 to TRBJ2-3, with 7 bases lining up with TRBD1. This CDR3 is 13 amino acids long. V shed 7 bases and J 0 bases; nucleotides not matched to a gene: 4. Germline CDR1 and CDR2: SQVTM and ANQGSEA.

V is TRBV2 and J is TRBJ1-2; D possibly corresponds to TRBD1 (6 bases). The CDR3 length is 13 residues. V shed 3 bases and J shed 6 bases, with 11 bases lying between them. Per the germline V gene, CDR1 is SNHLY and CDR2 is FYNNEI. The CDR3 region is CASSEDSTNGYTF. The CDR3 DNA is TGTGCCAGCAGTGAGGACAGCACAAATGGCTACACCTTC.

The CDR3 spells CASSVVGTSFTDTQYF. CDR3 coding DNA: TGTGCCAGCAGCGTAGTGGGGACTAGTTTCACAGATACGCAGTATTTT. The chain uses TRBV9 and TRBJ2-3; 8 bases align to TRBD2. The CDR3 is made up of 16 amino acids. V gave up 0 bases and J gave up 2 bases; unmatched junction bases: 5. Germline-derived CDR1 and CDR2 are SGDLS and YYNGEE.

V gene TRBV19 combines with J gene TRBJ2-3; TRBD2 matches 10 bases. This CDR3 comprises 20 residues. Germline V CDR1 and CDR2: LNHDA, SQIVND (reference sequence). The V and J ends lost 10 bases and 0 bases, in that order; junction bases with no gene match: 22. The CDR3 here is CATSIGRGAGGPSSTDTQYF. Written as DNA, the CDR3 is TGTGCCACAAGTATTGGCCGGGGAGCGGGAGGGCCATCTAGCACAGATACGCAGTATTTT. Full variable domain (rest looked up from reference TRBV19 and TRBJ2-3): DGGITQSPKYLFRKEGQNVTLSCEQNLNHDAMYWYRQDPGQGLRLIYYSQIVNDFQKGDIAEGYSVSREKKESFPLTVTSAQKNPTAFYLCATSIGRGAGGPSSTDTQYFGPGTRLTVL.

The chain is built from TRBV2 and TRBJ1-1, with 7 bases that match TRBD1. V gave up 3 bases and J gave up 3 bases; unmatched junction bases: 1. Germline CDR1 SNHLY, CDR2 FYNNEI. The CDR3 is 13 residues long. This CDR3 reads CASSEGQHTEAFF. As DNA, the CDR3 is TGTGCCAGCAGTGAGGGACAGCACACTGAAGCTTTCTTT.

The V gene is TRBV12-5, the J gene TRBJ1-2, with a possible D match to TRBD1 (5 bases). Germline V gives CDR1 LGHNT, CDR2 FRNRAP. The ends were cut back, 5 bases at V and 4 bases at J, with 11 bases in the middle. The CDR3 is made up of 13 amino acids. The CDR3 protein is CASGPGGTYGYTF. CDR3 sequence (DNA): TGTGCTAGTGGTCCGGGGGGTACCTATGGCTACACCTTC.

The CDR3 DNA reads as TGTGCCAGTAGTGGCTTGGGGGGAACCGGGGAGCTGTTTTTT. This translates into CASSGLGGTGELFF. This chain joins TRBV19 and TRBJ2-2; perhaps TRBD2 as D (6 bases). Germline values: CDR1 LNHDA, CDR2 SQIVND (reference sequence). Trimming took 5 bases from V and 5 from J, leaving 12 bases between them. This CDR3 has 14 residues.

The chain is built from TRBV11-2 and TRBJ1-1; no clear D. The CDR3 runs to 14 residues. Germline V gene lookup returns CDR1 SGHAT and CDR2 FQNNGV. V lost 1 base and J lost 1, with 7 bases in between. CDR3 DNA: TGTGCCAGCAGCTTAGTTGTCCAGAACACTGAAGCTTTCTTT. Translated, it gives CASSLVVQNTEAFF. Full variable domain (rest looked up from reference TRBV11-2 and TRBJ1-1): EAGVAQSPRYKIIEKRQSVAFWCNPISGHATLYWYQQILGQGPKLLIQFQNNGVVDDSQLPKDRFSAERLKGVDSTLKIQPAKLEDSAVYLCASSLVVQNTEAFFGQGTRLTVV.